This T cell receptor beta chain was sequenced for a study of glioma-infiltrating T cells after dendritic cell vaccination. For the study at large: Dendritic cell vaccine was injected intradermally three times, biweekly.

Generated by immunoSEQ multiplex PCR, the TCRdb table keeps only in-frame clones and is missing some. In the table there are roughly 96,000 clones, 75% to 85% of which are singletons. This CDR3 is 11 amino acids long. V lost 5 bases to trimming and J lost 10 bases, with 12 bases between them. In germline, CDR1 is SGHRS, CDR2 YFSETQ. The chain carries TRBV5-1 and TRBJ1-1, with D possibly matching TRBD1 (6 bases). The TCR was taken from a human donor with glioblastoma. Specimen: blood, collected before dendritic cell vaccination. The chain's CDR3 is CASSYGTIAFF. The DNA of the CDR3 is TGCGCCAGCAGTTATGGGACAATAGCTTTCTTT.